This passage covers 15 T cell receptor beta chains from one sample sequenced in a study of T cell changes during pregnancy in multiple sclerosis. Profiled with immunoSEQ multiplex PCR; TCRdb holds only in-frame clones, not every one. The top ten clones hold 1.5% to 2.5% of a sample with some 100,000 clones, about 90% of them seen once. The source was peripheral blood, collected after pregnancy. The origin of the receptors is a female donor with multiple sclerosis, enrolled in a pregnancy study.

The chain links TRBV5-1 to TRBJ1-1, with 9 bases fitting TRBD1. The length of the CDR3 is 16 residues. Germline V lookup: CDR1 SGHRS, CDR2 YFSETQ. J was trimmed by 3 bases and V by 3 bases; bases with no gene match: 9. Written as DNA, the CDR3 is TGCGCCAGCAGCTCGGGGACAGGGATCTTGGACACTGAAGCTTTCTTT. Protein product: CASSSGTGILDTEAFF.

This rearrangement joins TRBV5-6 to TRBJ2-7, with TRBD1 matching 10 bases. Trimming at V came to 3 bases and at J to 7 bases, leaving 1 base not matched to a gene. The CDR3 covers 12 residues. CDR1 and CDR2 (germline): SGHDT, YYEEEE. CDR3 sequence reads: CASSWTGGEQYF. The CDR3, as DNA: TGTGCCAGCAGCTGGACAGGGGGAGAGCAGTACTTC. The full variable domain, completed using reference TRBV5-6 and TRBJ2-7, is DAGVTQSPTHLIKTRGQQVTLRCSPKSGHDTVSWYQQALGQGPQFIFQYYEEEERQRGNFPDRFSGHQFPNYSSELNVNALLLGDSALYLCASSWTGGEQYFGPGTRLTVT.

The chain couples TRBV7-2 to TRBJ1-1, with 7 bases lining up with TRBD1. The V and J ends lost 5 bases and 11 bases, in that order; junction bases with no gene match: 8. Germline-derived CDR1 and CDR2 are SGHTA and FQGNSA. The CDR3 contains 12 residues. The CDR3 sequence: CASSHATGVAFF. CDR3 in DNA: TGTGCCAGCAGCCACGCTACAGGGGTGGCTTTCTTT.

The V and J genes are TRBV14 and TRBJ1-6; the D gene is possibly TRBD1 (5 bases). V was pared by 0 bases and J by 7 bases, with 13 bases between. CDR1 SGHDN and CDR2 FVKESK come from the germline V gene. This CDR3 comprises 16 residues. The CDR3: CASSQDLDSRNSPLHF. The CDR3, as DNA: TGTGCCAGCAGCCAAGACCTTGACAGCCGGAATTCACCCCTCCACTTT.

V is TRBV6-1 and J is TRBJ1-3; D call uncertain. The CDR3 totals 16 residues. The V gene's germline CDR1 is MNHNS and CDR2 SASEGT. Deletions cut 0 bases from V and 0 bases from J, with 9 bases between. The CDR3: CASSEALGASGNTIYF. In nucleotides, the CDR3 is TGTGCCAGCAGTGAAGCTCTCGGAGCCTCTGGAAACACCATATATTTT.

The chain recombines TRBV2 with TRBJ1-1; 9 bases are shared with TRBD1. The germline gives CDR1 SNHLY, CDR2 FYNNEI. Trimming at V came to 5 bases and at J to 8 bases, leaving 6 bases not matched to a gene. CDR3 length: 13 residues. The CDR3 bases are TGTGCCAGCAGTTCGGGGACAGGGAACGAAGCTTTCTTT. Its protein product is CASSSGTGNEAFF.

This clone was counted once. The chain couples TRBV9 to TRBJ2-1; 12 bases align to TRBD2. CDR1 is SGDLS and CDR2 is YYNGEE in the germline V gene. V gave up 4 bases and J gave up 3 bases; unmatched junction bases: 11. The CDR3 length is 18 residues. The CDR3 loop reads CASSPSLLAGGVYNEQFF. The CDR3 bases are TGTGCCAGCAGCCCCTCCCTCCTAGCGGGAGGGGTCTACAATGAGCAGTTCTTC. Based on the CDR3 plus reference TRBV9 and TRBJ2-1, the full variable domain is DSGVTQTPKHLITATGQRVTLRCSPRSGDLSVYWYQQSLDQGLQFLIQYYNGEERAKGNILERFSAQQFPDLHSELNLSSLELGDSALYFCASSPSLLAGGVYNEQFFGPGTRLTVL.

The chain recombines TRBV19 with TRBJ2-7; TRBD1 agrees at 10 bases. This CDR3 region has 14 residues. Germline V gene data show CDR1 as LNHDA and CDR2 as SQIVND (reference sequence). The ends lost 5 bases at V and 6 bases at J; junction bases unmatched: 7. The CDR3 spells CASSLGTGVPEQYF. For the CDR3, the DNA is TGTGCCAGTAGTCTCGGGACAGGGGTTCCCGAGCAGTACTTC.

This clone was found once. J is TRBJ2-3 and V is TRBV30; 9 bases align to TRBD1. V was pared by 7 bases and J by 1 base, with 9 bases of the junction left unmatched. Looked up from germline, CDR1 is GTSNPN and CDR2 is SVGIG (reference sequence). The CDR3 spans 15 residues. CDR3 coding DNA: TGTGCCTTGCCCACACGGACAGGGGGCACAGATACGCAGTATTTT. Translating gives CALPTRTGGTDTQYF. The variable domain in full, with the rest retrieved from reference TRBV30 and TRBJ2-3, is SQTIHQWPATLVQPVGSPLSLECTVEGTSNPNLYWYRQAAGRGLQLLFYSVGIGQISSEVPQNLSASRPQDRQFILSSKKLLLSDSGFYLCALPTRTGGTDTQYFGPGTRLTVL.

The chain uses TRBV11-2 and TRBJ2-1; D gene ambiguous. Germline CDR1 is SGHAT and CDR2 is FQNNGV. Trimming removed 3 bases at V and 5 bases at J, with 11 bases between. CDR3 size: 14 residues. The CDR3 protein is CASSLVSEHNEQFF. In DNA, the CDR3 is TGTGCCAGCAGCTTGGTTTCAGAACACAATGAGCAGTTCTTC.

This clone showed up just once. This chain joins TRBV10-3 and TRBJ2-3; D is undetermined. The CDR3 consists of 13 residues. CDR1 and CDR2 (germline): ENHRY, SYGVKD. Trimming cost V 3 bases and J 6 bases, with 10 bases left between them. In nucleotides, the CDR3 is TGTGCCATCAGTGACCGCGGCTCCGATACGCAGTATTTT. Its translation is CAISDRGSDTQYF.

The rearrangement joins TRBV29-1 to TRBJ2-3; weak D call: TRBD2 (6 bases). V lost 4 bases and J lost 1, with 9 bases in between. The CDR3 loop spans 13 amino acids. Per germline, CDR1 SQVTM and CDR2 ANQGSEA. The CDR3 sequence: CSVVGEGTDTQYF. CDR3 bases: TGCAGCGTTGTGGGGGAGGGCACAGATACGCAGTATTTT.

The V call is TRBV6-1, the J call TRBJ2-5, with 10 bases matching TRBD2. Germline loops: CDR1 MNHNS, CDR2 SASEGT. The trim removed 1 base at V and 5 bases at J, leaving 4 bases unmatched. The CDR3 has 15 residues. The CDR3 sequence: CASSEEAGGRETQYF. The CDR3 DNA sequence: TGTGCCAGCAGTGAAGAAGCGGGGGGGAGGGAGACCCAGTACTTC.

This clone occurred once. V usage is TRBV7-3 and J usage is TRBJ2-2; D is unclear. Germline CDR1 SGHTA, CDR2 FQGTGA. CDR3 length equals 15 residues. V shed 0 bases and J shed 1 base, with 6 bases lying between them. The DNA for the CDR3 is TGTGCCAGCAGCTTAACTGCGTTGAACACCGGGGAGCTGTTTTTT. Residues: CASSLTALNTGELFF. The whole variable domain, filled in from reference TRBV7-3 and TRBJ2-2, reads GAGVSQTPSNKVTEKGKYVELRCDPISGHTALYWYRQSLGQGPEFLIYFQGTGAADDSGLPNDRFFAVRPEGSVSTLKIQRTERGDSAVYLCASSLTALNTGELFFGEGSRLTVL.

V is TRBV27 and J is TRBJ1-6; 7 positions agree with TRBD1. V lost 7 bases to trimming and J lost 0 bases; unmatched junction nucleotides: 6. This CDR3 is built from 16 residues. Germline CDR1 MNHEY, CDR2 SMNVEV (reference sequence). DNA for the CDR3: TGTGCCAGCACCTCAGGGGGGAGCTCCTATAATTCACCCCTCCACTTT. It encodes CASTSGGSSYNSPLHF.